The 31 T cell receptor beta chains presented below share a single source sample, sequenced in a study of cytotoxic CD8 clonotypes in ibrutinib-treated CLL. Method: immunoSEQ multiplex PCR; TCRdb's copy keeps in-frame clones and lacks some. The sample carries a few hundred thousand clones, 67% recorded once. The starting material was PBMCs, obtained after 36 months of ibrutinib treatment. The receptors stem from a human donor with chronic lymphocytic leukemia.

This CDR3 is CARQTGPPNYGYTF. The CDR3 nucleotides are TGTGCCAGGCAAACAGGCCCTCCTAACTATGGCTACACCTTC. The chain uses TRBV5-8 and TRBJ1-2; TRBD1 is a possible D gene (5 bases). The CDR3 contains 14 residues. Between the trimmed V and J ends, which lost 8 bases and 0 bases, there was a span of 14 bases. Germline assignment: CDR1 SGHTS and CDR2 YDEGEE.

The rearrangement joins TRBV10-2 to TRBJ1-5; no reliable D call. The CDR3 length is 17 residues. CDR1 is WSHSY, CDR2 SAAADI, per germline. The V end lost 2 bases, the J end lost 0 bases, and 14 bases lay between the germline ends. CDR3 coding DNA: TGCGCCAGCAGTGAGCCGCCGGGAGTCCTTAGCAATCAGCCCCAGCATTTT. Its translation: CASSEPPGVLSNQPQHF.

J is TRBJ2-2 and V is TRBV7-9; 13 nucleotides match TRBD2. Germline V gives CDR1 SEHNR, CDR2 FQNEAQ (reference sequence). The CDR3 covers 16 residues. V was pared by 5 bases and J by 5 bases, with 5 bases of the junction left unmatched. CDR3 loop: CASSTRLAGGTGELFF. Here the CDR3 DNA reads TGTGCCAGCAGCACACGACTAGCGGGAGGTACCGGGGAGCTGTTTTTT. Together with reference TRBV7-9 and TRBJ2-2, the CDR3 gives the full variable domain: DTGVSQNPRHKITKRGQNVTFRCDPISEHNRLYWYRQTLGQGPEFLTYFQNEAQLEKSRLLSDRFSAERPKGSFSTLEIQRTEQGDSAMYLCASSTRLAGGTGELFFGEGSRLTVL.

The V call is TRBV29-1, the J call TRBJ2-7; the D is unclear. Germline CDR1 reads SQVTM; CDR2 reads ANQGSEA. V shed 5 bases and J shed 0 bases, with 8 bases lying between them. This CDR3 comprises 12 residues. Written as DNA, the CDR3 is TGCAGCGTTCCGAGCTCCTCCTACGAGCAGTACTTC. Protein product: CSVPSSSYEQYF.

The rearrangement joins TRBV7-6 to TRBJ2-7; 10 bases are shared with TRBD2. The CDR3 sequence is 16 residues long. CDR1 and CDR2 (germline): SGHVS, FNYEAQ. V lost 1 base to trimming and J lost 2 bases; unmatched junction nucleotides: 5. The CDR3 DNA is TGTGCCAGCAGCTTAGGTCCCCTAGCGGGAGCCTACGAGCAGTACTTC. Its translation is CASSLGPLAGAYEQYF.

The chain is built from TRBV6-6 and TRBJ2-5; D uncertain. Trimming left V 0 bases short and J 3 bases short, with 11 bases between. This CDR3 spans 15 amino acids. The V gene's germline CDR1 is MNHNY and CDR2 SVGAGI (reference sequence). The chain's CDR3 is CASSYSRTTKETQYF. The CDR3 DNA follows: TGTGCCAGCAGTTACTCTAGGACGACCAAAGAGACCCAGTACTTC.

The rearrangement joins TRBV7-9 to TRBJ2-7, with no clear D. V lost 5 bases to trimming and J lost 1 base, with 9 bases between them. The CDR3 runs 13 residues. The V gene's germline CDR1 is SEHNR and CDR2 FQNEAQ (reference sequence). The CDR3 is CASSPNWSYEQYF. CDR3 nucleotide sequence: TGTGCCAGCAGCCCCAATTGGTCCTACGAGCAGTACTTC.

This clone came up a few times. Other DNA sequences from this sample encode an identical CDR3 as well. V is TRBV29-1 and J is TRBJ1-2; a possible D gene is TRBD1 (5 bases). The CDR3 has 12 residues. Germline-derived CDR1 and CDR2 are SQVTM and ANQGSEA. The V and J ends lost 5 bases and 5 bases respectively, with 12 bases between them. The CDR3 DNA follows: TGCAGCGTTTTGGGGCAGCCTTATGGCTACACCTTC. Protein sequence: CSVLGQPYGYTF.

This clone has more than one count but fewer than ten. This chain uses TRBV28 with TRBJ2-7; 7 nucleotides line up with TRBD1. The CDR3 is 13 amino acids. The J segment lost 7 bases and the V segment lost 6 bases, leaving 9 bases of the junction unmatched. The germline gives CDR1 MDHEN, CDR2 SYDVKM. As DNA, the CDR3 is TGTGCCAGCAGGCAAACAGGGGTGAGGGAGCAGTACTTC. Residues: CASRQTGVREQYF.

The J gene is TRBJ2-4, the V gene TRBV27; 8 nucleotides match TRBD1. Germline V gives CDR1 MNHEY, CDR2 SMNVEV (reference sequence). V was clipped by 3 bases and J by 5 bases; unmatched bases: 3. This CDR3 has 14 residues. CDR3 residues: CASSFGQGENIQYF. DNA for the CDR3: TGTGCCAGCAGTTTCGGACAGGGCGAAAACATTCAGTACTTC.

This chain connects TRBV15 to TRBJ2-3; possibly TRBD1 for D (5 bases). With 1 base removed from V and 0 bases from J, the gap between germline ends came to 17 bases. The CDR3 is 18 residues long. CDR1 is LNHNV and CDR2 is YYDKDF in the germline V gene (reference sequence). The CDR3 bases are TGTGCCACCAGCAGAGTGCCATCGACAGCGACTAGCACAGATACGCAGTATTTT. Its translation: CATSRVPSTATSTDTQYF.

The J gene is TRBJ2-7, the V gene TRBV5-1, with TRBD2 as a possible D gene (5 bases). Germline CDR1 is SGHRS and CDR2 is YFSETQ. Between the trimmed V and J ends, which lost 1 base and 2 bases, there was a span of 10 bases. This CDR3 region has 14 residues. The DNA of the CDR3 is TGCGCCAGCAGCTTGCGCGGGTTGACCTACGAGCAGTACTTC. Its translation: CASSLRGLTYEQYF.

In nucleotides, the CDR3 is TGTGCCAGCAGCTTAGGCCCAGGGGAAGGCTACACCTTC. Translated: CASSLGPGEGYTF. J is TRBJ1-2 and V is TRBV7-2; D might be TRBD1 (6 bases). Trimming stripped 1 base from V and 8 bases from J, with 11 bases between. Looked up from germline, CDR1 is SGHTA and CDR2 is FQGNSA. This CDR3 is built from 13 residues.

The chain is built from TRBV15 and TRBJ2-3, with 9 bases aligning to TRBD1. The V gene's germline CDR1 is LNHNV and CDR2 YYDKDF (reference sequence). The junction had 12 bases not matched to a gene; V was cut back by 3 bases and J by 5 bases. This CDR3 comprises 17 residues. DNA for the CDR3: TGTGCCACCAGCAGGGGGGACAGGGCGGGTTTTGGAGATACGCAGTATTTT. This encodes CATSRGDRAGFGDTQYF.

This clone has only a few counts. The chain joins TRBV19 to TRBJ2-1; 8 positions match TRBD1. V shed 7 bases and J 10 bases; nucleotides not matched to a gene: 9. The CDR3 spans 13 residues. Germline CDR1 reads LNHDA; CDR2 reads SQIVND (reference sequence). The CDR3 here is CASTITGQDEQFF. The CDR3 bases are TGTGCCAGTACAATAACGGGACAGGACGAGCAGTTCTTC.

The chain links TRBV11-1 to TRBJ2-2; D is perhaps TRBD1 (5 bases). There are 14 residues in the CDR3. Deletions cut 2 bases from V and 4 bases from J, with 8 bases between. In germline, CDR1 is SGHAT, CDR2 FQDESV (reference sequence). CDR3 coding DNA: TGTGCCAGCAGCTTATCCAGGGTCACCGGGGAGCTGTTTTTT. Amino acids: CASSLSRVTGELFF.

CDR3 sequence: CASSLRGDSYEQYF. The CDR3 nucleotides read TGTGCCAGCAGCTTGCGCGGGGATTCCTACGAGCAGTACTTC. The chain joins TRBV5-6 to TRBJ2-7, with D possibly TRBD2 on 6 matching bases. CDR1 and CDR2 from the germline V gene are SGHDT and YYEEEE. This CDR3 contains 14 residues. Trimming left V 1 base short and J 1 base short, with 9 bases between.

The chain links TRBV7-9 to TRBJ1-1, with D unresolved. Trimming took off 1 base at V and 0 bases at J, with 9 bases between the two ends. Germline V gene lookup returns CDR1 SEHNR and CDR2 FQNEAQ (reference sequence). The CDR3 has 15 amino acids. CDR3 sequence reads: CASSLDGNLNTEAFF. CDR3 nucleotide sequence: TGTGCCAGCAGCTTAGACGGGAACCTGAACACTGAAGCTTTCTTT.

The V and J genes are TRBV5-4 and TRBJ2-7; 8 bases line up with TRBD1. The CDR3 totals 17 residues. CDR1 is SGHNT, CDR2 YYREEE, per germline (reference sequence). The J segment lost 0 bases and the V segment lost 4 bases, leaving 12 bases of the junction unmatched. CDR3 region: CASSPGTGALRSYEQYF. Here the CDR3 DNA reads TGTGCCAGCAGCCCGGGGACAGGAGCCCTTCGCTCCTACGAGCAGTACTTC. The whole variable domain, filled in from reference TRBV5-4 and TRBJ2-7, reads ETGVTQSPTHLIKTRGQQVTLRCSSQSGHNTVSWYQQALGQGPQFIFQYYREEENGRGNFPPRFSGLQFPNYSSELNVNALELDDSALYLCASSPGTGALRSYEQYFGPGTRLTVT.

The chain combines TRBV9 with TRBJ2-7; TRBD2 matches 11 bases. V shed 4 bases and J 5 bases; nucleotides not matched to a gene: 5. CDR3 length: 14 amino acids. CDR1 and CDR2 from the germline V gene are SGDLS and YYNGEE. The CDR3, as DNA: TGTGCCAGCAGCCCGGGACTAGCGGTCGACGAGCAGTACTTC. Its protein is CASSPGLAVDEQYF.

This rearrangement joins TRBV10-1 to TRBJ2-7, with D perhaps matching TRBD1 (6 bases). CDR1 and CDR2 from the germline V gene are WNHNN and SYGVQD (reference sequence). Trimming shortened V by 6 bases and J by 1 base, and 13 bases separated the two germline ends. The CDR3 consists of 14 residues. CDR3 residues: CASSPYQGSYEQYF. The CDR3 DNA reads TGCGCCAGCAGCCCCTACCAGGGGTCCTACGAGCAGTACTTC.

The rearrangement uses TRBV28 and TRBJ2-1; D tentatively reads TRBD1 or TRBD2 (6 bases each). This CDR3 spans 12 amino acids. CDR1 and CDR2 (germline): MDHEN, SYDVKM. Trimming took off 6 bases at V and 15 bases at J, with 18 bases between the two ends. CDR3 amino acids: CASSIRGGIRFF. In DNA form, the CDR3 reads TGTGCCAGCAGCATACGAGGGGGGATTCGGTTCTTC.

The rearrangement joins TRBV5-6 to TRBJ2-7; TRBD2 matches 9 bases. CDR1 and CDR2 (germline): SGHDT, YYEEEE. This CDR3 is 15 amino acids long. V gave up 3 bases and J gave up 4 bases; unmatched junction bases: 8. The CDR3 sequence: CASSWSGTSRYEQYF. CDR3 in DNA: TGTGCCAGCAGCTGGTCAGGGACTAGCAGGTACGAGCAGTACTTC. Full variable domain (rest looked up from reference TRBV5-6 and TRBJ2-7): DAGVTQSPTHLIKTRGQQVTLRCSPKSGHDTVSWYQQALGQGPQFIFQYYEEEERQRGNFPDRFSGHQFPNYSSELNVNALLLGDSALYLCASSWSGTSRYEQYFGPGTRLTVT.

The sample holds one count of this clone. The chain uses TRBV19 and TRBJ1-1; tentatively, D is TRBD1 (6 bases). V was shortened by 4 bases and J by 5 bases, with 14 bases between the two germline ends. This CDR3 has 14 amino acids. CDR1 LNHDA and CDR2 SQIVND come from the germline V gene (reference sequence). The chain's CDR3 is CASSTRGGGTEAFF. For the CDR3, the DNA is TGTGCCAGTAGTACCCGAGGGGGAGGGACTGAAGCTTTCTTT.

V and J are TRBV9 and TRBJ2-2; 12 bases line up with TRBD2. CDR1 and CDR2 from the germline V gene are SGDLS and YYNGEE. This CDR3 is built from 17 residues. Trimming removed 6 bases from V and 0 bases from J; junction bases left unmatched: 6. The CDR3 region has the DNA TGTGCCAGCAATAAACTAGCGGGAGGCCCGAACACCGGGGAGCTGTTTTTT. Its protein is CASNKLAGGPNTGELFF.

V usage is TRBV11-3 and J usage is TRBJ2-7; a possible D gene is TRBD1 (6 bases). The V and J ends lost 4 bases and 4 bases respectively, with 11 bases between them. Germline V gives CDR1 SGHNT, CDR2 YENEEA. This CDR3 spans 13 amino acids. CDR3 DNA: TGTGCCAGCAGCTCGACGGACAGTTACGAGCAGTACTTC. Translating gives CASSSTDSYEQYF.

The chain has TRBV30 and TRBJ1-2; 7 nucleotides align to TRBD1. Germline V gives CDR1 GTSNPN, CDR2 SVGIG (reference sequence). CDR3 length equals 14 residues. Losses at the gene ends were 3 bases for V and 8 bases for J; bases not matched to a gene: 12. The CDR3 spells CAWRTRGLGGGYTF. The CDR3 region has the DNA TGTGCCTGGAGAACCAGGGGGTTGGGTGGAGGCTACACCTTC.

This clone was seen a handful of times. The chain recombines TRBV20-1 with TRBJ2-1; D remains ambiguous. The CDR3 has 11 residues. Trimming removed 0 bases at V and 9 bases at J, with 6 bases between. Germline assignment: CDR1 DFQATT and CDR2 SNEGSKA (reference sequence). CDR3 nucleotides: TGCAGTGCTAGAGATTATCGTGAGCAGTTCTTC. Translating gives CSARDYREQFF.

This chain uses TRBV6-6 with TRBJ1-1; tentative D call: TRBD1 (5 bases). Trimming removed 2 bases from V and 3 bases from J, with 13 bases in between. The germline CDR1 and CDR2 sequences are MNHNY and SVGAGI (reference sequence). The CDR3 loop spans 15 amino acids. CDR3 protein: CASSYRRAGDTEAFF. CDR3 sequence (DNA): TGTGCCAGCAGTTACCGCAGGGCGGGCGACACTGAAGCTTTCTTT.

The V call is TRBV29-1, the J call TRBJ2-3, with D hard to call. The germline V gene encodes CDR1 SQVTM and CDR2 ANQGSEA. With 0 bases removed from V and 2 bases from J, the gap between germline ends came to 6 bases. The CDR3 is 13 residues long. The CDR3 DNA reads TGCAGCGTTGAAGATCCCGACACAGATACGCAGTATTTT. This codes for CSVEDPDTDTQYF.

The chain employs TRBV7-8 and TRBJ2-7; D is perhaps TRBD2 (6 bases). The CDR3 extends over 14 amino acids. CDR1 and CDR2 (germline): SGHVS, FQNEAQ. Between the trimmed V and J ends, which lost 2 bases and 6 bases, there was a span of 14 bases. CDR3 in DNA: TGTGCCAGCAGCTTATATACAGGAGGGGCCGAGCAGTACTTC. As protein: CASSLYTGGAEQYF.